The 14 T cell receptor beta chains below all came from one sample that was sequenced in a study of shared clonotypes between healthy human individuals. Clones were read by immunoSEQ multiplex PCR, and TCRdb kept only the in-frame ones, dropping some. The table includes roughly 500,000 clones, 60% to 80% detected once. The sequencing input was PBMCs. The origin of the receptors is a woman in her thirties or forties in good health. Some clones in this sample may be carry-over from other donors' samples.

V usage is TRBV10-3 and J usage is TRBJ1-4; the D gene is possibly TRBD1 (6 bases). Trimming took off 0 bases at V and 0 bases at J, with 11 bases between the two ends. Germline V gene sequence: CDR1 ENHRY, CDR2 SYGVKD. The CDR3 extends over 17 amino acids. The CDR3 coding sequence is TGTGCCATCAGTGAGTCACAAGAGGGGGCAACTAATGAAAAACTGTTTTTT. It specifies CAISESQEGATNEKLFF.

The chain is built from TRBV30 and TRBJ2-5, with D possibly being TRBD1 (6 bases). The germline V gene encodes CDR1 GTSNPN and CDR2 SVGIG (reference sequence). The CDR3 consists of 14 residues. V was shortened by 5 bases and J by 2 bases, with 15 bases between the two germline ends. The CDR3 nucleotides read TGTGCCTGGTCAACCGGGACACTTCAAGAGACCCAGTACTTC. It is translated as CAWSTGTLQETQYF.

This sequence joins TRBV10-3 and TRBJ2-1; D gene ambiguous. V shed 4 bases and J shed 8 bases, with 12 bases lying between them. Germline CDR1 reads ENHRY; CDR2 reads SYGVKD. The CDR3 has 13 residues. CDR3 nucleotide sequence: TGTGCCATCAGTGTGGCAGGCCACGATGAGCAGTTCTTC. It codes for CAISVAGHDEQFF.

This clone occurred once. The V call is TRBV7-2, the J call TRBJ2-7, with D perhaps matching TRBD1 (6 bases). Trimming left V 2 bases short and J 7 bases short, with 9 bases between. The CDR3 sequence is 12 residues long. From germline, CDR1 is SGHTA and CDR2 FQGNSA. The DNA for the CDR3 is TGTGCCAGCAGCTTACCCGACAGGGAGCAGTACTTC. It codes for CASSLPDREQYF.

The chain has TRBV25-1 and TRBJ1-2, with TRBD1 identical over 8 bases. Germline V gene data show CDR1 as MGHDK and CDR2 as SYGVNS. The CDR3 has 13 amino acids. After removal of 4 bases from V and 8 bases from J, the junction contained 6 bases not matched to a gene. CDR3 sequence reads: CASSVPGGWGYTF. The CDR3 bases are TGTGCCAGCAGTGTGCCAGGGGGCTGGGGCTACACCTTC.

This chain's CDR3 is CASSHTAGGYSPLHF. The CDR3 region has the DNA TGTGCCAGCAGCCATACGGCAGGGGGCTATTCACCCCTCCACTTT. The chain recombines TRBV27 with TRBJ1-6; 8 bases line up with TRBD1. The CDR3 is 15 amino acids. The germline V gene encodes CDR1 MNHEY and CDR2 SMNVEV (reference sequence). The V and J ends lost 6 bases and 8 bases, in that order; junction bases with no gene match: 9.

V usage is TRBV19 and J usage is TRBJ2-2; D possibly corresponds to TRBD1 (7 bases). Trimming pared 4 bases from V and 2 bases from J, leaving 11 bases between. CDR1 LNHDA and CDR2 SQIVND come from the germline V gene (reference sequence). The CDR3 loop spans 15 amino acids. The CDR3 DNA follows: TGTGCCAGTAGTACAGGGGGGCTCAACACCGGGGAGCTGTTTTTT. As protein: CASSTGGLNTGELFF.

This rearrangement joins TRBV11-3 to TRBJ1-1; no clear D gene. Trimming left V 8 bases short and J 1 base short, with 8 bases between. The CDR3 covers 12 residues. Germline V gene lookup returns CDR1 SGHNT and CDR2 YENEEA. The CDR3 DNA reads TGTGCCAGCGGAAATGGGAACACTGAAGCTTTCTTT. Translated: CASGNGNTEAFF.

V usage is TRBV7-9 and J usage is TRBJ1-1; D gene unclear. Deletions cut 0 bases from V and 4 bases from J, with 12 bases between. The germline V gene encodes CDR1 SEHNR and CDR2 FQNEAQ (reference sequence). The CDR3 contains 15 residues. In DNA form, the CDR3 reads TGTGCCAGCAGCTTAGCTGGGCGAGTCGGCACTGAAGCTTTCTTT. Protein sequence: CASSLAGRVGTEAFF. Full variable domain (rest looked up from reference TRBV7-9 and TRBJ1-1): DTGVSQNPRHKITKRGQNVTFRCDPISEHNRLYWYRQTLGQGPEFLTYFQNEAQLEKSRLLSDRFSAERPKGSFSTLEIQRTEQGDSAMYLCASSLAGRVGTEAFFGQGTRLTVV.

Only one count was recorded for this clone. The J gene is TRBJ2-5, the V gene TRBV5-6; D unclear. Germline CDR1 is SGHDT and CDR2 is YYEEEE. The germline V and J ends were trimmed by 4 bases and 4 bases, with 11 bases remaining between them. CDR3 size: 13 residues. The CDR3 region has the DNA TGTGCCAGCAGCCCGAGCTGGGGAGAGACCCAGTACTTC. It specifies CASSPSWGETQYF.

The chain uses TRBV6-6 and TRBJ2-5; 10 bases are shared with TRBD2. Germline assignment: CDR1 MNHNY and CDR2 SVGAGI (reference sequence). V gave up 3 bases and J gave up 5 bases; unmatched junction bases: 6. The CDR3 totals 15 residues. This chain's CDR3 is CASSYSSGSGETQYF. The CDR3 nucleotides are TGTGCCAGCAGTTATTCTAGCGGGAGCGGGGAGACCCAGTACTTC.

The chain is built from TRBV2 and TRBJ2-3, with 8 bases aligning to TRBD2. With V trimmed by 4 bases and J by 3 bases, 3 bases remained unmatched. CDR3 length equals 14 residues. Looked up from germline, CDR1 is SNHLY and CDR2 is FYNNEI. The CDR3 sequence: CASSVASGTDTQYF. The CDR3 nucleotides read TGTGCCAGCAGTGTGGCTAGCGGGACAGATACGCAGTATTTT.

This chain links TRBV11-2 with TRBJ2-7, with D tentatively TRBD1 (6 bases). This CDR3 spans 14 amino acids. V was cut by 5 bases and J by 3 bases, with 14 bases left in between. From germline, CDR1 is SGHAT and CDR2 FQNNGV. This CDR3 reads CASSPRDTNYEQYF. The CDR3 region has the DNA TGTGCCAGCAGCCCACGGGACACAAACTACGAGCAGTACTTC.

This clone has only a few counts. The V and J genes are TRBV5-1 and TRBJ2-5, with a tentative D call TRBD2 (7 bases). The CDR3 is made up of 17 amino acids. Germline-derived CDR1 and CDR2 are SGHRS and YFSETQ. With 0 bases removed from V and 5 bases from J, the gap between germline ends came to 20 bases. The CDR3 DNA is TGCGCCAGCAGCTTGGCCAAAGGGGGGAGGGCCGGCGAGACCCAGTACTTC. It specifies CASSLAKGGRAGETQYF. Full variable domain (remainder filled in from reference TRBV5-1 and TRBJ2-5): KAGVTQTPRYLIKTRGQQVTLSCSPISGHRSVSWYQQTPGQGLQFLFEYFSETQRNKGNFPGRFSGRQFSNSRSEMNVSTLELGDSALYLCASSLAKGGRAGETQYFGPGTRLLVL.